Listed here are 30 T cell receptor beta chains from one sample, sequenced in a study of OX40 agonist ivuxolimab in advanced cancers. Method: immunoSEQ multiplex PCR; TCRdb's copy keeps in-frame clones and lacks some. The sample carries fewer than 25,000 clones, 65% to 90% recorded once. Here the sequenced sample was CD4+ or CD8+ T cells sorted from blood, taken in a trial of the OX40 agonist ivuxolimab. These receptors originate from an adult with an advanced solid tumor such as melanoma, head and neck, liver or kidney cancer.

The chain links TRBV11-1 to TRBJ2-7, with D perhaps TRBD1 (6 bases). Deletions cut 4 bases from V and 0 bases from J, with 13 bases between. The CDR3 loop spans 15 amino acids. CDR1 SGHAT and CDR2 FQDESV come from the germline V gene (reference sequence). For the CDR3, the DNA is TGTGCCAGCAGCTACAGGGATCTAGGCTCCTACGAGCAGTACTTC. It yields the protein CASSYRDLGSYEQYF.

The chain joins TRBV27 to TRBJ1-6; D gene uncertain. This CDR3 is built from 13 residues. CDR1 MNHEY and CDR2 SMNVEV come from the germline V gene (reference sequence). The V and J ends lost 10 bases and 4 bases respectively, with 11 bases between them. The CDR3 region has the DNA TGTGCCACCACGACGGGTTATAATTCACCCCTCCACTTT. Its protein product is CATTTGYNSPLHF.

The genes are TRBV7-3 and TRBJ1-5; D perhaps matches TRBD1 (5 bases). The V gene's germline CDR1 is SGHTA and CDR2 FQGTGA. CDR3 size: 15 residues. The V end lost 2 bases, the J end lost 4 bases, and 12 bases lay between the germline ends. Written as DNA, the CDR3 is TGTGCCAGCAGCTTAGCCTGGACACAAAATCAGCCCCAGCATTTT. Translating gives CASSLAWTQNQPQHF.

This clone occurred a few times. Other DNA variants within this sample encode the same CDR3. This chain links TRBV7-2 with TRBJ2-1; D may be TRBD1 (6 bases). Trimming stripped 0 bases from V and 6 bases from J, with 9 bases between. CDR1 and CDR2 (germline): SGHTA, FQGNSA. CDR3 length: 14 residues. CDR3 amino acids: CASSLAAGANEQFF. CDR3 coding DNA: TGTGCCAGCAGCTTAGCGGCAGGGGCCAATGAGCAGTTCTTC.

The rearrangement links TRBV4-1 to TRBJ2-1; the match to TRBD2 covers 12 bases. The CDR3 consists of 18 residues. The germline gives CDR1 MGHRA, CDR2 YSYEKL. The V gene end was trimmed by 1 base and the J gene end by 8 bases; junction bases not matched to a gene: 12. The CDR3 sequence: CASSQGGLAGNQRHEQFF. Written as DNA, the CDR3 is TGCGCCAGCAGCCAAGGAGGACTAGCGGGGAATCAACGCCATGAGCAGTTCTTC.

The rearrangement joins TRBV7-2 to TRBJ2-6; unclear D gene. The germline V gene encodes CDR1 SGHTA and CDR2 FQGNSA. CDR3 length equals 15 residues. V was shortened by 1 base and J by 4 bases, with 8 bases between the two germline ends. Written as DNA, the CDR3 is TGTGCCAGCAGCTTAGAGGCTTCAGGGGCCAACGTCCTGACTTTC. This gives the protein CASSLEASGANVLTF.

This chain uses TRBV19 with TRBJ2-5, with unresolved D. The germline V gene has CDR1 LNHDA and CDR2 SQIVND (reference sequence). Trimming cost V 5 bases and J 2 bases, with 15 bases left between them. The CDR3 loop spans 15 amino acids. The CDR3 DNA reads as TGTGCCAGTAGTCTCTTAGGTGGTCAGCAAGAGACCCAGTACTTC. As protein: CASSLLGGQQETQYF.

The chain employs TRBV9 and TRBJ1-6, with a tentative D call TRBD1 (5 bases). Trimming removed 0 bases at V and 6 bases at J, with 7 bases between. This CDR3 region has 14 residues. Germline CDR1 is SGDLS and CDR2 is YYNGEE. CDR3 nucleotides: TGTGCCAGCAGCGTAGCGGGGCTTAATTCACCCCTCCACTTT. It codes for CASSVAGLNSPLHF.

This clone was picked up a small number of times. The CDR3 bases are TGTGCCAGCAGCTTGGGGGCCAGTACAGATACGCAGTATTTT. The encoded protein is CASSLGASTDTQYF. This chain uses TRBV5-6 with TRBJ2-3; no firm D call. Germline CDR1 reads SGHDT; CDR2 reads YYEEEE. This CDR3 has 14 residues. The V gene lost 0 bases and the J gene lost 3 bases, with 8 bases spanning the gap.

This chain links TRBV14 with TRBJ2-3; D is perhaps TRBD1 (6 bases). Trimming removed 4 bases from V and 1 base from J, with 12 bases in between. CDR1 is SGHDN and CDR2 is FVKESK in the germline V gene. The length of the CDR3 is 15 residues. The DNA for the CDR3 is TGTGCCAGCAGCCGAGGGACACCTGGCACAGATACGCAGTATTTT. Translation: CASSRGTPGTDTQYF. Based on the CDR3 plus reference TRBV14 and TRBJ2-3, the full variable domain is EAGVTQFPSHSVIEKGQTVTLRCDPISGHDNLYWYRRVMGKEIKFLLHFVKESKQDESGMPNNRFLAERTGGTYSTLKVQPAELEDSGVYFCASSRGTPGTDTQYFGPGTRLTVL.

The chain links TRBV18 to TRBJ1-5; weak D call: TRBD1 (5 bases). From germline, CDR1 is KGHSH and CDR2 LQKENI. The CDR3 extends over 15 amino acids. Trimming cost V 5 bases and J 2 bases, with 13 bases left between them. Here the CDR3 DNA reads TGTGCCAGCTCATCAGGCCGAGGGGGCAATCAGCCCCAGCATTTT. Translated: CASSSGRGGNQPQHF.

The J gene is TRBJ2-5, the V gene TRBV10-3; D is perhaps TRBD2 (6 bases). The CDR3 is made up of 17 amino acids. The V gene's germline CDR1 is ENHRY and CDR2 SYGVKD. Trimming took off 8 bases at V and 5 bases at J, with 27 bases between the two ends. The CDR3 coding sequence is TGTGCCATCTCGATTAATGGCGGGAACACCAAAGGGGAGACCCAGTACTTC. Translated, it gives CAISINGGNTKGETQYF.

This clone was detected only once. This sequence joins TRBV19 and TRBJ2-1, with 12 bases lining up with TRBD2. Germline V gene lookup returns CDR1 LNHDA and CDR2 SQIVND (reference sequence). The CDR3 spans 19 residues. V was pared by 7 bases and J by 5 bases, with 18 bases of the junction left unmatched. In DNA, the CDR3 is TGTGCCAGTACCCTTCGGGCTAGCGGGAGGGCCAGGGTCGACAATGAGCAGTTCTTC. This gives the protein CASTLRASGRARVDNEQFF.

The genes are TRBV7-2 and TRBJ2-7, with TRBD2 as a possible D gene (6 bases). CDR1 and CDR2 from the germline V gene are SGHTA and FQGNSA. This CDR3 region has 15 residues. Between the trimmed V and J ends, which lost 4 bases and 1 base, there was a span of 14 bases. This CDR3 reads CASSYPGTVSYEQYF. The CDR3 bases are TGTGCCAGCAGCTATCCCGGGACTGTGTCCTACGAGCAGTACTTC. Supplemented by reference TRBV7-2 and TRBJ2-7, the full variable domain reads GAGVSQSPSNKVTEKGKDVELRCDPISGHTALYWYRQSLGQGLEFLIYFQGNSAPDKSGLPSDRFSAERTGGSVSTLTIQRTQQEDSAVYLCASSYPGTVSYEQYFGPGTRLTVT.

This chain connects TRBV5-4 to TRBJ2-1, with 11 bases that match TRBD2. Trimming removed 2 bases from V and 8 bases from J; junction bases left unmatched: 9. In germline, CDR1 is SGHNT, CDR2 YYREEE (reference sequence). The CDR3 loop spans 16 amino acids. CDR3 nucleotides: TGTGCCAGCAGCTTATTCGGACTAGCGGGCTCGGATGAGCAGTTCTTC. Its protein product is CASSLFGLAGSDEQFF.

The gene calls are TRBV7-9 and TRBJ2-4, with D hard to call. The germline CDR1 and CDR2 sequences are SEHNR and FQNEAQ (reference sequence). V shed 3 bases and J shed 7 bases, with 13 bases lying between them. This CDR3 contains 14 residues. The CDR3 reads CASSFEQLPNIQYF. CDR3 nucleotide sequence: TGTGCCAGCAGCTTTGAGCAATTGCCTAACATTCAGTACTTC.

J is TRBJ2-1 and V is TRBV10-3; maybe TRBD1 (6 bases). Trimming shortened V by 8 bases and J by 3 bases, and 8 bases separated the two germline ends. Germline-derived CDR1 and CDR2 are ENHRY and SYGVKD. The CDR3 loop spans 12 amino acids. For the CDR3, the DNA is TGTGCCATCGGGGGCAGCTACAATGAGCAGTTCTTC. Protein: CAIGGSYNEQFF.

This chain joins TRBV30 and TRBJ1-2, with 9 bases that match TRBD1. This CDR3 is 13 amino acids long. The V gene's germline CDR1 is GTSNPN and CDR2 SVGIG (reference sequence). V lost 5 bases, J lost 1 base, and 2 bases stayed unmatched. The CDR3 sequence is CAWSGQGNYGYTF. DNA for the CDR3: TGTGCCTGGTCGGGACAGGGTAACTATGGCTACACCTTC.

The V gene is TRBV11-3, the J gene TRBJ1-4, with D uncertain. The V end was cut by 3 bases, the J end by 12 bases, with 8 bases between. Germline V gene lookup returns CDR1 SGHNT and CDR2 YENEEA. CDR3 size: 11 residues. CDR3 in amino acids: CASSFPMQLFF. As DNA, the CDR3 is TGTGCCAGCAGCTTCCCCATGCAACTGTTTTTT. The variable domain in full, with the rest retrieved from reference TRBV11-3 and TRBJ1-4, is EAGVVQSPRYKIIEKKQPVAFWCNPISGHNTLYWYLQNLGQGPELLIRYENEEAVDDSQLPKDRFSAERLKGVDSTLKIQPAELGDSAVYLCASSFPMQLFFGSGTQLSVL.

The genes are TRBV9 and TRBJ2-3, with 15 bases fitting TRBD2. The CDR3 is made up of 16 amino acids. Trimming at V came to 3 bases and at J to 2 bases, leaving 1 base not matched to a gene. Germline CDR1 and CDR2: SGDLS and YYNGEE. The CDR3 nucleotides are TGTGCCAGCAGCGGGACTAGCGGGGGGGCCACAGATACGCAGTATTTT. Protein sequence: CASSGTSGGATDTQYF.

This chain uses TRBV11-2 with TRBJ1-6; D not certain. The CDR3 is made up of 13 amino acids. Trimming removed 0 bases from V and 4 bases from J, with 1 base in between. Germline CDR1 SGHAT, CDR2 FQNNGV. This CDR3 reads CASSLEYNSPLHF. The CDR3 DNA sequence: TGTGCCAGCAGCTTAGAGTATAATTCACCCCTCCACTTT. Variable domain in full (rest from reference TRBV11-2 and TRBJ1-6): EAGVAQSPRYKIIEKRQSVAFWCNPISGHATLYWYQQILGQGPKLLIQFQNNGVVDDSQLPKDRFSAERLKGVDSTLKIQPAKLEDSAVYLCASSLEYNSPLHFGNGTRLTVT.

The chain employs TRBV6-5 and TRBJ2-3, with D possibly being TRBD2 (7 bases). The V end lost 2 bases, the J end lost 4 bases, and 13 bases lay between the germline ends. CDR3 length: 15 residues. Germline V gives CDR1 MNHEY, CDR2 SVGAGI. The CDR3, as DNA: TGTGCCAGCAGTTACGGGGGGGCCGTTTCAGATACGCAGTATTTT. This codes for CASSYGGAVSDTQYF.

This chain connects TRBV11-3 to TRBJ2-7, with D maybe TRBD1 (5 bases). Germline CDR1 is SGHNT and CDR2 is YENEEA. The CDR3 spans 16 residues. The V gene lost 5 bases and the J gene lost 2 bases, with 19 bases spanning the gap. The CDR3 DNA sequence: TGTGCCAGCAGCCCACCGGGCCTTAGGGGTGCCTACGAGCAGTACTTC. The encoded protein is CASSPPGLRGAYEQYF.

This chain uses TRBV4-3 with TRBJ2-3, with 8 bases lining up with TRBD2. Trimming took 3 bases from V and 6 from J; bases not matched to a gene: 20. This CDR3 spans 19 amino acids. Germline CDR1 reads LGHNA; CDR2 reads YSLEER. CDR3 DNA sequence: TGCGCCAGCAGCCAGTCGCGGCGGGGGGCCCGGGGTGCGGCGGATACGCAGTATTTT. This gives the protein CASSQSRRGARGAADTQYF.

This rearrangement joins TRBV7-2 to TRBJ2-7; 8 bases are a match to TRBD1. The CDR3 has 14 amino acids. From germline, CDR1 is SGHTA and CDR2 FQGNSA. Losses at the gene ends were 6 bases for V and 7 bases for J; bases not matched to a gene: 11. The CDR3 protein is CASSYKTGGGEQYF. The DNA of the CDR3 is TGTGCCAGCAGTTACAAAACAGGGGGAGGTGAGCAGTACTTC.

This clone was observed once. The genes are TRBV7-3 and TRBJ1-2, with D hard to call. Trimming pared 5 bases from V and 4 bases from J, leaving 14 bases between. The germline V gene encodes CDR1 SGHTA and CDR2 FQGTGA. The CDR3 is 14 amino acids. DNA of the CDR3: TGTGCCAGCAGCCCCTCCGGCGCGGGCTATGGCTACACCTTC. It translates to CASSPSGAGYGYTF.

V gene TRBV14 combines with J gene TRBJ1-1; TRBD1 agrees at 7 bases. Germline assignment: CDR1 SGHDN and CDR2 FVKESK. CDR3 length: 13 amino acids. Trimming took 5 bases from V and 5 from J; bases not matched to a gene: 5. CDR3 loop: CASSTPGGTEAFF. The CDR3, as DNA: TGTGCCAGCAGCACCCCAGGGGGAACTGAAGCTTTCTTT.

The chain couples TRBV5-4 to TRBJ2-1; 10 bases fit TRBD1. V lost 5 bases and J lost 4; bases outside the gene matches: 12. Germline lookup yields CDR1 SGHNT and CDR2 YYREEE (reference sequence). CDR3 length: 17 amino acids. The CDR3 DNA follows: TGTGCCAGCAGATCAGGTGGCGGGACAGGGGAATACAATGAGCAGTTCTTC. It specifies CASRSGGGTGEYNEQFF. The complete variable domain, with remaining parts taken from reference TRBV5-4 and TRBJ2-1, reads ETGVTQSPTHLIKTRGQQVTLRCSSQSGHNTVSWYQQALGQGPQFIFQYYREEENGRGNFPPRFSGLQFPNYSSELNVNALELDDSALYLCASRSGGGTGEYNEQFFGPGTRLTVL.

This sequence joins TRBV9 and TRBJ1-2; D is perhaps TRBD1 (6 bases). CDR1 and CDR2 (germline): SGDLS, YYNGEE. V was trimmed by 0 bases and J by 5 bases, leaving 17 bases between them. The CDR3 spans 16 residues. CDR3 protein: CASSVGPDRSGYGYTF. CDR3 nucleotide sequence: TGTGCCAGCAGCGTAGGTCCGGACAGATCCGGGTATGGCTACACCTTC.

V usage is TRBV7-3 and J usage is TRBJ2-3; D is unresolved. This CDR3 comprises 16 residues. CDR1 and CDR2 (germline): SGHTA, FQGTGA. The ends were cut back, 5 bases at V and 0 bases at J, with 15 bases in the middle. The CDR3 loop reads CASSPGRPTSTDTQYF. As DNA, the CDR3 is TGTGCCAGCAGCCCGGGCCGGCCGACTAGCACAGATACGCAGTATTTT.